The 4 T cell receptor beta chains in this list originate from one sample, sequenced in a study of regulatory T cells in long-lasting Graves disease. The sample's time point: persistent/refractory GD, antithyroid drugs over 5 years with positive TRAb. RNA isolated from PBMCs was used to make the TCR library. CDR3-region Arm-PCR and iRepertoire HTBI primers produced the TCR beta libraries. TCRdb analysed the multiplex PCR reads with MiXCR anew, one entry per CDR3 protein. The sample has approximately 470,000 distinct CDR3 sequences, less than 25% seen once. Sequenced here: peripheral blood mononuclear cells (PBMCs), sampled when the disease was refractory, from a patient treated with antithyroid drugs. These receptors were collected from a female donor with Graves disease.

The chain combines TRBV7-2 with TRBJ1-1, with 9 bases aligning to TRBD1. V shed 7 bases and J 7 bases; nucleotides not matched to a gene: 10. CDR1 and CDR2 (germline): SGHTA, FQGNSA. The CDR3 is 14 residues long. The CDR3 bases are TGTGCCAGCATTCCTCAGGACAGGGGCGTTGAAGCTTTCTTT. Protein product: CASIPQDRGVEAFF.

Only a few counts were recorded for this clonotype. DNA for the CDR3: TGCGCCAGCAGCCCCTTGGACGCGGCCAAAAACATTCAGTACTTC. Its translation: CASSPLDAAKNIQYF. The rearrangement links TRBV5-1 to TRBJ2-4; D is unclear. Germline CDR1 is SGHRS and CDR2 is YFSETQ. V was clipped by 4 bases and J by 1 base, with 12 bases between them. The CDR3 is 15 amino acids.

In its sample, this clonotype was seen many times. V usage is TRBV2 and J usage is TRBJ1-5, with D unclear. Germline-derived CDR1 and CDR2 are SNHLY and FYNNEI. Trimming left V 1 base short and J 5 bases short, with 9 bases between. The CDR3 has 14 amino acids. The CDR3 coding sequence is TGTGCCAGCAGTGAAGAAACTGGCGATCAGCCCCAGCATTTT. It encodes CASSEETGDQPQHF.

This clonotype was observed a few times. J is TRBJ1-3 and V is TRBV7-2; no firm D call. The germline V and J ends were trimmed by 6 bases and 2 bases, with 17 bases remaining between them. The CDR3 contains 16 residues. Germline-derived CDR1 and CDR2 are SGHTA and FQGNSA. This CDR3 is CASSLKGRVAGNTIYF. As DNA, the CDR3 is TGTGCCAGCAGTCTCAAAGGGAGGGTAGCTGGAAACACCATATATTTT.